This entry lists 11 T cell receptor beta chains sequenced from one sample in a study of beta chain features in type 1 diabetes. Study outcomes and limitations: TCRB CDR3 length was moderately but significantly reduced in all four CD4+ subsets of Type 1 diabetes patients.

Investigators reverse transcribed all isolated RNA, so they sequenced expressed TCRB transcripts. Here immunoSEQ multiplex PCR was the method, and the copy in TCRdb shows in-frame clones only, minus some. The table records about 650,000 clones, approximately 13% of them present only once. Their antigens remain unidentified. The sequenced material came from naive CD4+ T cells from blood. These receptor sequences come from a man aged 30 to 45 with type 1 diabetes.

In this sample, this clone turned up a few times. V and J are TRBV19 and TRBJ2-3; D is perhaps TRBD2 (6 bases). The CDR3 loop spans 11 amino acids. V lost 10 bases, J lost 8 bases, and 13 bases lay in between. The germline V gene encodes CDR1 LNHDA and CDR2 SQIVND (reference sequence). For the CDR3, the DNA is TGTGCCACTTCTTCCGGGAGTACGCAGTATTTT. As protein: CATSSGSTQYF.

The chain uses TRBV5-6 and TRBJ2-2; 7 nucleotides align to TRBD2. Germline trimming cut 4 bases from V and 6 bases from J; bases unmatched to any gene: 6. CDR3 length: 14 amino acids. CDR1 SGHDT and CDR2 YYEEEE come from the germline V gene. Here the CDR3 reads CASSPGLEPGELFF. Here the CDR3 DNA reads TGTGCCAGCAGCCCAGGACTAGAGCCCGGGGAGCTGTTTTTT.

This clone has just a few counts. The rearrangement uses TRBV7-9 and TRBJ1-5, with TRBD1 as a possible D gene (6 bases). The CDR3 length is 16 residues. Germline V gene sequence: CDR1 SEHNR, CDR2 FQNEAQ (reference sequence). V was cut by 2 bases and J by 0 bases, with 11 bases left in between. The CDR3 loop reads CASSLWDKYSNQPQHF. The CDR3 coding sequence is TGTGCCAGCAGCTTATGGGACAAATATAGCAATCAGCCCCAGCATTTT.

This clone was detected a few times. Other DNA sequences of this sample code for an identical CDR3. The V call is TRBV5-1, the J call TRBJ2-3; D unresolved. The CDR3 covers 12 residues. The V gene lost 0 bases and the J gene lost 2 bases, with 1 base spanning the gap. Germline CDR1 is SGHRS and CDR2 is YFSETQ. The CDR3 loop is CASSLDTDTQYF. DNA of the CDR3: TGCGCCAGCAGCTTGGACACAGATACGCAGTATTTT.

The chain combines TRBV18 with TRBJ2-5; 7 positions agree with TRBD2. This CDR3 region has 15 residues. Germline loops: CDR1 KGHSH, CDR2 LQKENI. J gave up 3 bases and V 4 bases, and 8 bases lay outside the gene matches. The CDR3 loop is CASSLIAGDEETQYF. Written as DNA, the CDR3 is TGTGCCAGCTCACTCATTGCGGGGGATGAAGAGACCCAGTACTTC.

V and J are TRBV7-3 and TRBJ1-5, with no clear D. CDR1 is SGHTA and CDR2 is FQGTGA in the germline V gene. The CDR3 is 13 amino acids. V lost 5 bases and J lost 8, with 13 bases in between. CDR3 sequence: CASSVNGREPQHF. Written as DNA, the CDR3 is TGTGCCAGCAGCGTCAATGGTCGCGAGCCCCAGCATTTT.

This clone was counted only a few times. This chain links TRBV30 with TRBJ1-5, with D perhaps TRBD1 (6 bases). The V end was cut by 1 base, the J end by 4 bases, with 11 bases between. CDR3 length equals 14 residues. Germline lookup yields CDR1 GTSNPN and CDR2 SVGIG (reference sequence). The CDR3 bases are TGTGCCTGGAGTGCCCTTACAGGGAATCAGCCCCAGCATTTT. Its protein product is CAWSALTGNQPQHF.

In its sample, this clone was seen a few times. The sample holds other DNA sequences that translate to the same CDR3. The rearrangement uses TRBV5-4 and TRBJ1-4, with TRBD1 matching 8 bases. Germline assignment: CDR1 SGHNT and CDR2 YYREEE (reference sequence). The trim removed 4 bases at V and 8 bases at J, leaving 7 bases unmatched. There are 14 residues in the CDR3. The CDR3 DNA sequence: TGTGCCAGCAGCACCGACAGGGGAGGCGAAAAACTGTTTTTT. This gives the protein CASSTDRGGEKLFF. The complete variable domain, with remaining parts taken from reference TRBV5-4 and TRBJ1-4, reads ETGVTQSPTHLIKTRGQQVTLRCSSQSGHNTVSWYQQALGQGPQFIFQYYREEENGRGNFPPRFSGLQFPNYSSELNVNALELDDSALYLCASSTDRGGEKLFFGSGTQLSVL.

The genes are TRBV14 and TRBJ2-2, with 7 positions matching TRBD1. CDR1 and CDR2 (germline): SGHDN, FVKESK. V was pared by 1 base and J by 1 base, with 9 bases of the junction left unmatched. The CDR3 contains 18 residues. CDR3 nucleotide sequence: TGTGCCAGCAGCCAAGCCTTTCCGAGGACAGGGAACACCGGGGAGCTGTTTTTT. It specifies CASSQAFPRTGNTGELFF. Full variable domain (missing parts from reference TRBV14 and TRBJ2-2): EAGVTQFPSHSVIEKGQTVTLRCDPISGHDNLYWYRRVMGKEIKFLLHFVKESKQDESGMPNNRFLAERTGGTYSTLKVQPAELEDSGVYFCASSQAFPRTGNTGELFFGEGSRLTVL.

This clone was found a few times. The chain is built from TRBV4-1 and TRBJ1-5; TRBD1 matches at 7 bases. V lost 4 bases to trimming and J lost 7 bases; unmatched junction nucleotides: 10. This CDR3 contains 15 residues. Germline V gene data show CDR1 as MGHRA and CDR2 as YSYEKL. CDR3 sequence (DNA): TGCGCCAGCAGCCGCGTCGACAGGGCGAACCAGCCCCAGCATTTT. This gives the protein CASSRVDRANQPQHF.

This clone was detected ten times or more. The CDR3 protein is CAISESSGDSKGDTQYF. The CDR3 coding sequence is TGTGCCATCAGTGAGTCGAGTGGGGACTCCAAAGGAGATACGCAGTATTTT. The V call is TRBV10-3, the J call TRBJ2-3, with D tentatively TRBD2 (6 bases). The V gene's germline CDR1 is ENHRY and CDR2 SYGVKD. The ends were cut back, 0 bases at V and 5 bases at J, with 18 bases in the middle. The CDR3 extends over 17 amino acids.